The 14 T cell receptor beta chains in this list originate from one sample, sequenced in a study of CD8 T cells in Susac syndrome. The RNA, roughly 0.5 to 1 ug, was put through reverse transcription using random hexamers. TCRdb recomputed calls from the immunoSEQ multiplex PCR reads with MiXCR, one row per CDR3 protein. The sample records about 81,000 distinct CDR3 sequences, 85% to 95% being singletons. Sequences were obtained from CD8+ T cells from PBMCs. The source is a human donor with Susac syndrome.

The chain recombines TRBV30 with TRBJ2-5; maybe TRBD2 (6 bases). The CDR3 length is 15 residues. V dropped 8 bases and J dropped 1 base, with 20 bases sitting between them. Germline V lookup: CDR1 GTSNPN, CDR2 SVGIG (reference sequence). The CDR3 protein is CAVLEGVGGQETQYF. The DNA of the CDR3 is TGTGCCGTCTTGGAGGGTGTGGGGGGCCAAGAGACCCAGTACTTC.

The chain has TRBV28 and TRBJ2-7, with a weak D call TRBD2 (6 bases). The germline V gene has CDR1 MDHEN and CDR2 SYDVKM. Trimming removed 7 bases from V and 3 bases from J, with 16 bases in between. The CDR3 has 14 amino acids. The CDR3 loop is CASTYSRDLYEQYF. The DNA of the CDR3 is TGTGCCAGCACCTACTCGCGGGACCTCTACGAGCAGTACTTC.

Only one count was recorded for this clonotype. The chain employs TRBV20-1 and TRBJ2-7; no definite D call. The CDR3 is 13 residues long. Trimming took off 6 bases at V and 0 bases at J, with 12 bases between the two ends. The germline gives CDR1 DFQATT, CDR2 SNEGSKA (reference sequence). The CDR3 region has the DNA TGCAGTGCCAGTGGTCCAAACTCCTACGAGCAGTACTTC. Translated, it gives CSASGPNSYEQYF.

The rearrangement uses TRBV28 and TRBJ2-1; weak D call: TRBD1 (5 bases). The V and J ends lost 5 bases and 3 bases respectively, with 11 bases between them. The CDR3 loop spans 14 amino acids. Germline CDR1 and CDR2: MDHEN and SYDVKM. CDR3 loop: CASSPLDSYNEQFF. The CDR3 nucleotides are TGTGCCAGCAGTCCCCTTGACAGCTACAATGAGCAGTTCTTC.

The rearrangement links TRBV28 to TRBJ2-2; perhaps TRBD2 as D (5 bases). The germline V and J ends were trimmed by 3 bases and 7 bases, with 18 bases remaining between them. The germline gives CDR1 MDHEN, CDR2 SYDVKM. This CDR3 contains 16 residues. The chain's CDR3 is CASSLREWYGDGELFF. CDR3 DNA sequence: TGTGCCAGCAGTTTGAGGGAGTGGTATGGTGACGGGGAGCTGTTTTTT.

This chain joins TRBV2 and TRBJ1-2, with D unresolved. The germline V gene has CDR1 SNHLY and CDR2 FYNNEI. The V end lost 7 bases, the J end lost 5 bases, and 20 bases lay between the germline ends. This CDR3 is 15 amino acids long. CDR3 nucleotides: TGTGCCAGCACAGGCGGTCGAGTCCTAGAATATGGCTACACCTTC. Translation gives CASTGGRVLEYGYTF.

The chain joins TRBV4-1 to TRBJ2-5, with D perhaps TRBD1 (6 bases). V was pared by 0 bases and J by 1 base, with 18 bases between. The CDR3 is 18 residues long. Germline lookup yields CDR1 MGHRA and CDR2 YSYEKL. The CDR3 DNA follows: TGCGCCAGCAGCCAAGAAGTGACCGACAGGACCTCCCAAGAGACCCAGTACTTC. Amino acid sequence: CASSQEVTDRTSQETQYF.

V usage is TRBV7-8 and J usage is TRBJ2-7; TRBD2 matches at 10 bases. Trimming at V came to 2 bases and at J to 4 bases, leaving 5 bases not matched to a gene. Germline V gene lookup returns CDR1 SGHVS and CDR2 FQNEAQ. The CDR3 sequence is 15 residues long. CDR3 nucleotides: TGTGCCAGCAGCTTACGAGCGGGAGGGTGGTACGAGCAGTACTTC. Translated, it gives CASSLRAGGWYEQYF.

The CDR3 reads CASKGVRTYEQYF. As DNA, the CDR3 is TGTGCCAGCAAAGGGGTAAGGACCTACGAGCAGTACTTC. This chain uses TRBV27 with TRBJ2-7; D perhaps matches TRBD1 (5 bases). The CDR3 is 13 residues long. The ends were cut back, 7 bases at V and 2 bases at J, with 12 bases in the middle. The V gene's germline CDR1 is MNHEY and CDR2 SMNVEV (reference sequence).

The rearrangement uses TRBV29-1 and TRBJ2-5; 9 positions agree with TRBD2. The CDR3 spans 16 residues. With 3 bases clipped from V and 4 bases from J, the junction kept 12 bases outside the gene matches. Germline CDR1 reads SQVTM; CDR2 reads ANQGSEA. The CDR3 DNA sequence: TGCAGCGTTGATGGCTTAGCGGGAGTATTGGCAGAGACCCAGTACTTC. Translated, it gives CSVDGLAGVLAETQYF.

The chain links TRBV12-5 to TRBJ2-3, with 12 bases matching TRBD1. V trimming: 4 bases; J trimming: 4 bases; junction bases outside the gene matches: 6. From germline, CDR1 is LGHNT and CDR2 FRNRAP. This CDR3 spans 16 amino acids. CDR3 coding DNA: TGTGCTAGTGGTTCGGGACAGGGGGCTGTAGCAGATACGCAGTATTTT. It specifies CASGSGQGAVADTQYF.

V is TRBV24-1 and J is TRBJ2-5; the D is unclear. This CDR3 contains 14 residues. Germline lookup yields CDR1 KGHDR and CDR2 SFDVKD. V gave up 0 bases and J gave up 7 bases, with 11 bases separating them. CDR3 loop: CATSDLPPLRTQYF. CDR3 DNA sequence: TGTGCCACCAGTGATTTGCCGCCCCTACGGACCCAGTACTTC.

The V and J genes are TRBV20-1 and TRBJ1-1; D might be TRBD1 (6 bases). This CDR3 has 15 amino acids. Germline V CDR1 and CDR2: DFQATT, SNEGSKA (reference sequence). The ends were cut back, 4 bases at V and 7 bases at J, with 22 bases in the middle. CDR3 sequence reads: CSATEQVAGEDEAFF. CDR3 sequence (DNA): TGCAGTGCTACCGAGCAGGTGGCAGGGGAAGATGAAGCTTTCTTT.

There are a few counts of this clonotype. The V call is TRBV13, the J call TRBJ1-3; the D is unclear. V was clipped by 3 bases and J by 1 base, with 1 base between them. Germline assignment: CDR1 PRHDT and CDR2 FYEKMQ (reference sequence). This CDR3 contains 12 residues. DNA for the CDR3: TGTGCCAGCAGCTTTTCTGGAAACACCATATATTTT. This encodes CASSFSGNTIYF.